These 9 T cell receptor beta chains share one sample of origin, sequenced in a study of T cell repertoires in cytomegalovirus infection. From the reads, TCRdb called clonotypes with MiXCR, one entry per CDR3 protein. The sample has roughly 230,000 distinct CDR3 sequences, approximately 24% seen once. Material for sequencing was CD8+ T cells from PBMCs. Receptors were obtained from a human donor in good health (CMV status not recorded). Some clones in this sample may be carry-over from other donors' samples.

The gene calls are TRBV29-1 and TRBJ2-2, with 8 bases identical to TRBD1. Germline CDR1 is SQVTM and CDR2 is ANQGSEA. J lost 1 base, V lost 4 bases, and 11 bases had no gene match. The CDR3 contains 17 residues. The chain's CDR3 is CSVAPGTGSRNTGELFF. CDR3 DNA sequence: TGCAGCGTTGCACCTGGGACAGGAAGTAGGAACACCGGGGAGCTGTTTTTT.

This clonotype has only a few counts. This chain connects TRBV5-4 to TRBJ1-1; weak D call: TRBD1 (6 bases). The CDR3 totals 16 residues. Germline-derived CDR1 and CDR2 are SGHNT and YYREEE (reference sequence). V was shortened by 4 bases and J by 0 bases, with 16 bases between the two germline ends. CDR3 in DNA: TGTGCCAGCAGCGGAGCCCGGGACATCATGAACACTGAAGCTTTCTTT. It specifies CASSGARDIMNTEAFF.

V usage is TRBV2 and J usage is TRBJ1-2; unclear D gene. CDR1 is SNHLY, CDR2 FYNNEI, per germline. The CDR3 totals 14 residues. The V gene lost 5 bases and the J gene lost 1 base, with 11 bases spanning the gap. The CDR3 coding sequence is TGTGCCAGCAGTCCTATCCAGAGTAACTATGGCTACACCTTC. Translated: CASSPIQSNYGYTF.

This clonotype was counted between two and nine times. The V call is TRBV3-1, the J call TRBJ1-1; D is ambiguous. In germline, CDR1 is LGHDT, CDR2 YNNKEL (reference sequence). The ends were cut back, 4 bases at V and 4 bases at J, with 10 bases in the middle. This CDR3 is 13 amino acids long. As DNA, the CDR3 is TGTGCCAGCAGCCCCGTGGGTGGCACTGAAGCTTTCTTT. It is translated as CASSPVGGTEAFF.

The table lists this clonotype with a few counts. The chain uses TRBV4-1 and TRBJ2-3; 9 bases map to TRBD1. The CDR3 contains 14 residues. CDR1 is MGHRA, CDR2 YSYEKL, per germline. Trimming at V came to 2 bases and at J to 4 bases, leaving 1 base not matched to a gene. CDR3 in amino acids: CASSQWTGADTQYF. In nucleotides, the CDR3 is TGCGCCAGCAGCCAATGGACAGGGGCAGATACGCAGTATTTT.

This clonotype was detected only a few times. V gene TRBV4-1 combines with J gene TRBJ1-1; D gene uncertain. The CDR3 is 15 amino acids. The ends were cut back, 4 bases at V and 4 bases at J, with 16 bases in the middle. The germline CDR1 and CDR2 sequences are MGHRA and YSYEKL. CDR3 in DNA: TGCGCCAGCAGCCCCCACAGAGACGGGATCACTGAAGCTTTCTTT. This codes for CASSPHRDGITEAFF.

The CDR3 is CASSQDLRGTGELFF. CDR3 nucleotide sequence: TGCGCCAGCAGCCAAGATCTGCGGGGCACCGGGGAGCTGTTTTTT. The V gene is TRBV4-1, the J gene TRBJ2-2; D may be TRBD2 (6 bases). Between the trimmed V and J ends, which lost 0 bases and 4 bases, there was a span of 9 bases. The CDR3 has 15 residues. Germline V gene data show CDR1 as MGHRA and CDR2 as YSYEKL.

This clonotype was detected a few times. This chain links TRBV7-3 with TRBJ2-2; D is unclear. CDR3 length equals 16 residues. The V end was cut by 5 bases, the J end by 1 base, with 14 bases between. Germline assignment: CDR1 SGHTA and CDR2 FQGTGA. The CDR3 nucleotides are TGTGCCAGCAGCCCCTGGCCCCGTTTGAACACCGGGGAGCTGTTTTTT. It specifies CASSPWPRLNTGELFF.

V gene TRBV4-1 combines with J gene TRBJ2-7, with D maybe TRBD2 (5 bases). This CDR3 spans 16 amino acids. CDR1 is MGHRA, CDR2 YSYEKL, per germline. With 0 bases removed from V and 6 bases from J, the gap between germline ends came to 18 bases. The CDR3 reads CASSQDLGRVRGEQYF. As DNA, the CDR3 is TGCGCCAGCAGCCAAGATTTGGGAAGGGTACGGGGCGAGCAGTACTTC.